This entry concerns a single T cell receptor beta chain. Its antigen is unknown. These data belong to a study of human T cells and chemical hapten exposure. Study information: Patients had diphenylcyclopropenone applied to the scalp weekly throughout the roughly 22-week study. General study findings and limits: Relative to control repertoires, expanded TCRs gave rise to significantly more large CDR3 similarity clusters.

Specified time point: pre-sensitization, week 0. The sample's treatment: therapeutic diphenylcyclopropenone sensitization with weekly scalp DPC. Unfractionated whole blood was the source from which total RNA was extracted. This CDR3 spans 15 amino acids. Trimming stripped 8 bases from V and 1 base from J, with 16 bases between. TCRdb redid the calling of the RACE reads with MiXCR, one entry per CDR3 protein. Seen here are 300,000 to 450,000 distinct CDR3 sequences, less than 6.5% observed once, and the top ten hold around 2.6%. The source material was whole blood, sampled in connection with sensitization to the hapten diphenylcyclopropenone (DPC). The receptor's source is a woman aged 50 to 60 with alopecia areata. Some clones in this sample may be carry-over from other donors' samples. V usage is TRBV12-3 or TRBV12-4 and J usage is TRBJ2-3; D may be TRBD1 (5 bases). The CDR3 spells CASLGLTGRTDTQYF. The CDR3 coding sequence is TGTGCCAGCCTGGGGCTCACCGGCCGCACAGATACGCAGTATTTT.